This TCR beta chain was recovered during a study of radiation and T cells in renal cell carcinoma. The CDR3 has 15 residues. Germline values: CDR1 MNHEY, CDR2 SVGAGI. Trimming cost V 7 bases and J 0 bases, with 15 bases left between them. Using immunoSEQ multiplex PCR, the repertoire was profiled, and TCRdb retains in-frame clones only, with some absent. The sample shows 20,000 to 30,000 clones, about 84% of them seen only once. Time point given: blood 2 weeks post-SBRT. The treatment: 15 Gy SBRT to primary tumor, nephrectomy 4 weeks later. The sample holds a few counts of this clone. This TCR was recovered from a man in his sixties with renal cell carcinoma. The source was blood, collected from a patient whose treatment included radiotherapy and nephrectomy. V usage is TRBV6-5 and J usage is TRBJ1-1; TRBD1 might be the D (5 bases). CDR3 coding DNA: TGTGCCAGCATCCCCGCAGCGGGGCTGAACACTGAAGCTTTCTTT. Residues: CASIPAAGLNTEAFF.